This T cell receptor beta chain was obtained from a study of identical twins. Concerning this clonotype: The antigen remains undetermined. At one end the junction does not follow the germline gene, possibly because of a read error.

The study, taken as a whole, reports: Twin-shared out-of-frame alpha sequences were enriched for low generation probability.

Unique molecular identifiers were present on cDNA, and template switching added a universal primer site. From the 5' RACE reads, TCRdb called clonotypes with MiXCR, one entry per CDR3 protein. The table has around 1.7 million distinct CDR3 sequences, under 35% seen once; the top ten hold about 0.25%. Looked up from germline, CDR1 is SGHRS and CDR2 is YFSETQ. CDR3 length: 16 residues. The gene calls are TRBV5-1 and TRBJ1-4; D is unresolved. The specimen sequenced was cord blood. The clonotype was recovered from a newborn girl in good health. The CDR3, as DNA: TGCGCCAGCAGCTTGGCCGCAGGTTTAACTAATGAAAAGCTGTTTTTT. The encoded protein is CASSLAAGLTNEKLFF.